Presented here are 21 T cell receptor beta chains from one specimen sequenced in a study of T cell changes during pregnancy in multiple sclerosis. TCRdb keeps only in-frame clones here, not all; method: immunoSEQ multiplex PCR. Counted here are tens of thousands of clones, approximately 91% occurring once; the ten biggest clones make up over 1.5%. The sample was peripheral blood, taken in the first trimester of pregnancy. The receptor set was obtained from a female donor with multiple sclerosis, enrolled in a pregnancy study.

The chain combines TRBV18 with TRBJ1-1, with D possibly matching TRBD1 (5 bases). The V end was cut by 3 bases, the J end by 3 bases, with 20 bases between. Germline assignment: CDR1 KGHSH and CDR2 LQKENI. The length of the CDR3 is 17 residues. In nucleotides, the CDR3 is TGTGCCAGCTCACCGAAGTCAGGATCCTTAGGGGACACTGAAGCTTTCTTT. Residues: CASSPKSGSLGDTEAFF.

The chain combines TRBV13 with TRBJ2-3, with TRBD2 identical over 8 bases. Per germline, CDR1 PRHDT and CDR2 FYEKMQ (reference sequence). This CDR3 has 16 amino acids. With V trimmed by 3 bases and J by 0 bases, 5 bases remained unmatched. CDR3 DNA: TGTGCCAGCAGCTTGGGTAGCGGGACTAGCACAGATACGCAGTATTTT. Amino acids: CASSLGSGTSTDTQYF.

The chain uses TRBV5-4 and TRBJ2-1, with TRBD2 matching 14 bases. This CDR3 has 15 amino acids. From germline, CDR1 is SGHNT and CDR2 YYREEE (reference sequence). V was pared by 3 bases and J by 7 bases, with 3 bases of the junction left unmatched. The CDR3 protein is CASSWGLAGVNEQFF. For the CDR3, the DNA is TGTGCCAGCAGCTGGGGACTAGCGGGAGTAAATGAGCAGTTCTTC.

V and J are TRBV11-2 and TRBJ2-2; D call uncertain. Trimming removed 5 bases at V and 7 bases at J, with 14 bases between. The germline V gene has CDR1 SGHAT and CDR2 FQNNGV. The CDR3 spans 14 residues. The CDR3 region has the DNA TGTGCCAGCAGCCCCAACGGGTACGGCGGGGAGCTGTTTTTT. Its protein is CASSPNGYGGELFF.

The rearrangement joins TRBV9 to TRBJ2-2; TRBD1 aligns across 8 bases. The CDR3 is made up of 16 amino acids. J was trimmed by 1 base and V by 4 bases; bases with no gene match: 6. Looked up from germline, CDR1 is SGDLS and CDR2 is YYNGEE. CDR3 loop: CASSQDRVENTGELFF. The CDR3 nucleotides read TGTGCCAGCAGCCAGGACAGGGTGGAGAACACCGGGGAGCTGTTTTTT.

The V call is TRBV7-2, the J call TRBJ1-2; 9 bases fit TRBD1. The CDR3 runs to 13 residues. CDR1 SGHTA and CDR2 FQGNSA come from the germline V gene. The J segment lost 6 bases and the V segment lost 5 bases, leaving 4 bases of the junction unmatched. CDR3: CASSPRQGDGYTF. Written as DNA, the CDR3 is TGTGCCAGCAGCCCAAGACAGGGGGATGGCTACACCTTC. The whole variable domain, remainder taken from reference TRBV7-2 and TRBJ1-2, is GAGVSQSPSNKVTEKGKDVELRCDPISGHTALYWYRQSLGQGLEFLIYFQGNSAPDKSGLPSDRFSAERTGGSVSTLTIQRTQQEDSAVYLCASSPRQGDGYTFGSGTRLTVV.

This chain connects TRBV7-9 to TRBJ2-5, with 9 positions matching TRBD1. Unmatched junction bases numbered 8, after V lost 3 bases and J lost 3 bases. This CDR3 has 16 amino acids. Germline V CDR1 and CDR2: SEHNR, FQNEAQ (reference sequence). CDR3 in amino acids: CASSFTGGDPKETQYF. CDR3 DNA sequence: TGTGCCAGCAGCTTTACAGGGGGCGACCCGAAAGAGACCCAGTACTTC.

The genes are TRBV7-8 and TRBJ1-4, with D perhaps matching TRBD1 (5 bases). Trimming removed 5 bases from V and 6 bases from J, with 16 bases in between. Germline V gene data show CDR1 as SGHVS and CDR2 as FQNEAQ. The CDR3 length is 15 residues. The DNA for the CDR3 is TGTGCCAGCAGCCCCGCGGGACTGTTCGATGAAAAACTGTTTTTT. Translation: CASSPAGLFDEKLFF.

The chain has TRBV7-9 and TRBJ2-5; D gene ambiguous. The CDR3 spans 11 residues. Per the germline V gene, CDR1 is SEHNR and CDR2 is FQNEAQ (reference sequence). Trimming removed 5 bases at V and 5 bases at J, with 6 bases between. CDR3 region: CASSPMETQYF. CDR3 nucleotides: TGTGCCAGCAGCCCTATGGAGACCCAGTACTTC. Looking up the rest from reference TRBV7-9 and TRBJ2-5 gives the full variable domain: DTGVSQNPRHKITKRGQNVTFRCDPISEHNRLYWYRQTLGQGPEFLTYFQNEAQLEKSRLLSDRFSAERPKGSFSTLEIQRTEQGDSAMYLCASSPMETQYFGPGTRLLVL.

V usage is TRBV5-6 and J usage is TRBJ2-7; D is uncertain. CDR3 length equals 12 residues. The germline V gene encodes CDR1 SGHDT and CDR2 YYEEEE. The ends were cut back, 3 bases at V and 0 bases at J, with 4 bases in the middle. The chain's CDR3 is CASSSLSYEQYF. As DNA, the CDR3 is TGTGCCAGCAGCTCCCTCTCCTACGAGCAGTACTTC.

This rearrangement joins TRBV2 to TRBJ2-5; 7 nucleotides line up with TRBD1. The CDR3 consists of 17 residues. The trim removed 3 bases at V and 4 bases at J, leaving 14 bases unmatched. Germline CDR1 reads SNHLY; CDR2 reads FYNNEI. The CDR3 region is CASSDLRGQNYRETQYF. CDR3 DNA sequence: TGTGCCAGCAGTGATCTCAGGGGACAGAACTATAGAGAGACCCAGTACTTC.

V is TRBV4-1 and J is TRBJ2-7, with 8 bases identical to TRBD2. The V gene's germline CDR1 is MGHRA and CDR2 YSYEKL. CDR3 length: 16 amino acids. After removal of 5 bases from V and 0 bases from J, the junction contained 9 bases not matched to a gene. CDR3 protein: CASSSTTSASSYEQYF. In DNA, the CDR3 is TGCGCCAGCAGCTCGACGACTAGCGCGAGCTCCTACGAGCAGTACTTC.

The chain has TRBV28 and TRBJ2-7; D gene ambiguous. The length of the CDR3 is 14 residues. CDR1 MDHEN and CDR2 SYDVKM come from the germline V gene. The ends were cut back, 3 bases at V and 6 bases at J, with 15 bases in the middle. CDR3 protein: CASSFPSSRREQYF. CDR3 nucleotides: TGTGCCAGCAGTTTTCCCTCATCTAGACGCGAGCAGTACTTC. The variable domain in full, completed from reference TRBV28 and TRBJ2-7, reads DVKVTQSSRYLVKRTGEKVFLECVQDMDHENMFWYRQDPGLGLRLIYFSYDVKMKEKGDIPEGYSVSREKKERFSLILESASTNQTSMYLCASSFPSSRREQYFGPGTRLTVT.

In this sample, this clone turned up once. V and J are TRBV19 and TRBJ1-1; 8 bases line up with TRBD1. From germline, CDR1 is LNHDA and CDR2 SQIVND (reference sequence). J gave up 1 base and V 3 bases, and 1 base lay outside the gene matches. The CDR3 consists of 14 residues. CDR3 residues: CASSIQGANTEAFF. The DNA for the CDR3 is TGTGCCAGTAGTATCCAGGGGGCGAACACTGAAGCTTTCTTT.

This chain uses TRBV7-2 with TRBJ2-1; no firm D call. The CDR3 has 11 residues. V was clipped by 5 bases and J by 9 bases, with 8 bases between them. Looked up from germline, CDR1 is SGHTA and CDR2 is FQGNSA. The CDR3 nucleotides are TGTGCCAGCAGCCCCGGTCCTGAGCAGTTCTTC. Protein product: CASSPGPEQFF.

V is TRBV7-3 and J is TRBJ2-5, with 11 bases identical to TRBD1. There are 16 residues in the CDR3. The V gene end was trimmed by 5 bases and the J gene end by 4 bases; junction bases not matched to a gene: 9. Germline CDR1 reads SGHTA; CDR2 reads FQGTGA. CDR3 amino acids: CASSRGQGALGETQYF. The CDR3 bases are TGTGCCAGCAGCCGAGGACAGGGGGCGTTAGGAGAGACCCAGTACTTC.

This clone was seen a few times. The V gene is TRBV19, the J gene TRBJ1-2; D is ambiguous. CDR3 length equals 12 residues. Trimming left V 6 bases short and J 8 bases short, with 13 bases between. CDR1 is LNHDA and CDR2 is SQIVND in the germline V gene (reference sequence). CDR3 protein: CASSPRSEGYTF. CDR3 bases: TGTGCCAGTAGCCCCCGGAGTGAGGGCTACACCTTC.

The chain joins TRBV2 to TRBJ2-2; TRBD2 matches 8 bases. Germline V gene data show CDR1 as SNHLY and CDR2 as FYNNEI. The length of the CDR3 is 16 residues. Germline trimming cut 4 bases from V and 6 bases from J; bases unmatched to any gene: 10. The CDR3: CASSAPGLVISGELFF. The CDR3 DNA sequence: TGTGCCAGCAGTGCGCCGGGACTAGTAATATCCGGGGAGCTGTTTTTT.

The CDR3 coding sequence is TGTGCCAGCAGGTCAACTAGCGGGAGGTTCAATGAGCAGTTCTTC. Translation gives CASRSTSGRFNEQFF. V usage is TRBV7-2 and J usage is TRBJ2-1, with TRBD2 matching over 12 bases. The junction had 6 bases not matched to a gene; V was cut back by 6 bases and J by 6 bases. Germline V gene lookup returns CDR1 SGHTA and CDR2 FQGNSA. The length of the CDR3 is 15 residues.

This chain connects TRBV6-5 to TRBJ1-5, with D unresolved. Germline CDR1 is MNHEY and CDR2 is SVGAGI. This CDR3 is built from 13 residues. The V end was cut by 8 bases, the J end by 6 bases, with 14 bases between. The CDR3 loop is CASRSRSGQPQHF. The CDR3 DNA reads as TGTGCCAGCCGTTCCCGGTCTGGTCAGCCCCAGCATTTT.

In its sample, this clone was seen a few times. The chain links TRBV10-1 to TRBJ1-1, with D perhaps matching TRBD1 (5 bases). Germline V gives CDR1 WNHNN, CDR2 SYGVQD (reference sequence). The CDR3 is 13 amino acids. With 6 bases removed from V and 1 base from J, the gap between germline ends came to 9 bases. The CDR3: CASRARENTEAFF. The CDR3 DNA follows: TGCGCCAGCAGAGCCAGGGAGAACACTGAAGCTTTCTTT.